This T cell receptor (beta chain) came from a study of blood T cell repertoires in COVID-19. Profiled with immunoSEQ multiplex PCR; TCRdb holds only in-frame clones, not every one. Of around 430,000 clones in the sample, approximately 90% were seen once. The CDR3 consists of 14 residues. Germline V gene data show CDR1 as MNHEY and CDR2 as SMNVEV (reference sequence). Trimming shortened V by 4 bases and J by 8 bases, and 12 bases separated the two germline ends. Sample: peripheral blood. This sequence was found in a woman aged 45-65 years with COVID-19, enrolled during active disease. This rearrangement joins TRBV27 to TRBJ1-6; D is unclear. The CDR3 nucleotides are TGTGCCAGCAGTTCTGGCAGCGTCCATTCACCCCTCCACTTT. Its protein product is CASSSGSVHSPLHF.